Each of the 10 T cell receptor beta chains below was sequenced from the same sample in a study of shared clonotypes between healthy human individuals. Profiling relied on immunoSEQ multiplex PCR, and the TCRdb table lists in-frame clones only, not all of them. This sample has roughly 2,000,000 clones, with roughly 95% found just once. CD8 cells classed as naive were CD45RO-negative and positively selected for CCR7, excluding terminally differentiated effector memory CD45RA+ cells. Sequencing input: naive CD8+ T cells from PBMCs. The receptors were gathered from a man aged 18 to 29 in good health. Some clones in this sample may be carry-over from other donors' samples.

This chain uses TRBV28 with TRBJ2-3; unclear D gene. CDR1 is MDHEN and CDR2 is SYDVKM in the germline V gene. The ends were cut back, 2 bases at V and 0 bases at J, with 9 bases in the middle. The CDR3 totals 15 residues. The CDR3 nucleotides read TGTGCCAGCAGTTTACCCAGGCCGAGCACAGATACGCAGTATTTT. Translated: CASSLPRPSTDTQYF.

This chain links TRBV6-5 with TRBJ1-4; no firm D call. V lost 0 bases to trimming and J lost 7 bases, with 15 bases between them. Germline V gives CDR1 MNHEY, CDR2 SVGAGI. This CDR3 contains 16 residues. This CDR3 reads CASSYSGEKTFEKLFF. CDR3 nucleotides: TGTGCCAGCAGTTACTCTGGGGAGAAGACCTTTGAAAAACTGTTTTTT.

The chain is built from TRBV7-3 and TRBJ2-1; maybe TRBD2 (5 bases). Germline-derived CDR1 and CDR2 are SGHTA and FQGTGA. The CDR3 spans 17 residues. V was pared by 1 base and J by 2 bases, with 15 bases between. The CDR3 here is CASSLIAGGEAYNEQFF. The CDR3 nucleotides are TGTGCCAGCAGCTTAATAGCCGGAGGAGAAGCCTACAATGAGCAGTTCTTC.

V gene TRBV13 combines with J gene TRBJ2-5; D might be TRBD1 (7 bases). The CDR3 is 15 amino acids. Germline V gene lookup returns CDR1 PRHDT and CDR2 FYEKMQ (reference sequence). Trimming took 2 bases from V and 5 from J, leaving 15 bases between them. The CDR3 loop is CASSLWQEGAETQYF. The CDR3 bases are TGTGCCAGCAGCTTATGGCAGGAGGGGGCCGAGACCCAGTACTTC.

This clone was seen just once. The rearrangement joins TRBV7-9 to TRBJ2-1; a possible D gene is TRBD2 (6 bases). The CDR3 has 14 amino acids. The germline V and J ends were trimmed by 7 bases and 5 bases, with 15 bases remaining between them. Looked up from germline, CDR1 is SEHNR and CDR2 is FQNEAQ (reference sequence). Here the CDR3 reads CASTYIGGDNEQFF. The CDR3 coding sequence is TGTGCCAGCACCTACATAGGAGGGGACAATGAGCAGTTCTTC.

This clone was observed a single time. This rearrangement joins TRBV2 to TRBJ1-3, with a possible D match to TRBD1 (5 bases). V lost 6 bases, J lost 3 bases, and 12 bases lay in between. This CDR3 has 14 residues. Germline lookup yields CDR1 SNHLY and CDR2 FYNNEI. CDR3 sequence (DNA): TGTGCCAGCAGGTCCAGGGTTAATGGAAACACCATATATTTT. Its translation: CASRSRVNGNTIYF.

The chain combines TRBV5-6 with TRBJ2-1, with 8 nucleotides matching TRBD2. The CDR3 runs to 16 residues. Germline-derived CDR1 and CDR2 are SGHDT and YYEEEE. The V segment lost 4 bases and the J segment 7 bases; nucleotides outside the gene matches: 13. CDR3 sequence reads: CASSLLAEGRRNEQFF. In DNA, the CDR3 is TGTGCCAGCAGCCTACTAGCGGAAGGGCGGCGGAATGAGCAGTTCTTC.

This clone is a singleton in its sample. This chain joins TRBV27 and TRBJ2-3; weak D call: TRBD2 (6 bases). Germline V lookup: CDR1 MNHEY, CDR2 SMNVEV (reference sequence). The V gene lost 8 bases and the J gene lost 2 bases, with 26 bases spanning the gap. The CDR3 is 18 amino acids. Written as DNA, the CDR3 is TGTGCCAGCCGACTTGGGGGGTTGACCCGGGGGAACACAGATACGCAGTATTTT. It yields the protein CASRLGGLTRGNTDTQYF.

The sample holds one count of this clone. The V and J genes are TRBV6-1 and TRBJ2-5, with 9 bases aligning to TRBD1. J gave up 2 bases and V 8 bases, and 9 bases lay outside the gene matches. The CDR3 length is 15 residues. Per the germline V gene, CDR1 is MNHNS and CDR2 is SASEGT. CDR3 bases: TGTGCCAGCTGGGACAGGGAGACCCTACAAGAGACCCAGTACTTC. Protein: CASWDRETLQETQYF.

This clone was counted only a few times. The rearrangement uses TRBV6-5 and TRBJ1-5; D is unclear. V dropped 5 bases and J dropped 6 bases, with 8 bases sitting between them. The germline gives CDR1 MNHEY, CDR2 SVGAGI. The CDR3 is 12 residues long. DNA of the CDR3: TGTGCCAGCAGTCAAGGTACTCAGCCCCAGCATTTT. Protein product: CASSQGTQPQHF.